This TCR beta chain was sequenced during a study of blood T cells in healthy people across ages. Study-level points and caveats: PBMC samples, being unsorted, prevented any conclusive comparison of naive and antigen-experienced cells. Fewer expanded clones and more diversity marked long-lived versus aged donors.

The donors, aged roughly 6 to 100, were healthy Caucasians from Russia. Deletions cut 0 bases from V and 3 bases from J, with 12 bases between. The CDR3 covers 15 residues. CDR1 is LGHNA, CDR2 YSLEER, per germline. The authors ran a second PCR of roughly 6 to 12 cycles using a sample-barcoded 5' primer and a J-beta primer mix. Any given sample supplied a minimum of 3 million CDR3-containing paired-end reads. MiXCR, applied by TCRdb to the 5' RACE reads, yields one record per CDR3 protein. The sample lists around 2 million distinct CDR3 sequences, more than 35% occurring once. The sample holds a few counts of this clonotype. What it recognizes is unknown.

The sequenced sample was blood. The V and J genes are TRBV4-3 and TRBJ2-7, with D maybe TRBD2 (5 bases). The TCR was taken from a human donor in good health. This CDR3 reads CASSQEDSRFYEQYF. The CDR3 DNA sequence: TGCGCCAGCAGCCAAGAGGACTCGAGATTCTACGAGCAGTACTTC.